The T cell receptor (beta chain) described here comes from a study of human T cells and chemical hapten exposure. This clonotype was counted ten times or more. This CDR3 contains 11 residues. Between the trimmed V and J ends, which lost 6 bases and 8 bases, there was a span of 10 bases. Individual cDNA molecules received unique molecular identifiers in the library. TCRdb itself ran the RACE reads through MiXCR, one entry per CDR3 protein. This table holds around 92,000 distinct CDR3 sequences, about a tenth found once. Time point of the sample: pre-sensitization, week 0. The treatment was: therapeutic diphenylcyclopropenone sensitization with weekly scalp DPC.

The TCR sequence derives from a woman aged 55-70 years with alopecia areata. Some clones in this sample may be carry-over from other donors' samples. Sequenced here: whole blood, sampled in connection with sensitization to the hapten diphenylcyclopropenone (DPC). This chain connects TRBV12-3 or TRBV12-4 to TRBJ1-1, with D possibly TRBD1 on 5 matching bases. As DNA, the CDR3 is TGTGCCAGCAGCATGGCAGGGGAAGCTTTCTTT. It is translated as CASSMAGEAFF.